The 2 T cell receptor beta chains below come from one sample, sequenced in a study of blood T cell repertoires in COVID-19. Generated by immunoSEQ multiplex PCR, the TCRdb table keeps only in-frame clones and is missing some. There are over 50,000 clones in the sample; about 90% occur only once, and roughly 15% lies in the top ten. The sample was peripheral blood. The origin of the receptors is a human donor in a cohort sampled during active COVID-19.

J is TRBJ2-2 and V is TRBV9, with unresolved D. Germline values: CDR1 SGDLS, CDR2 YYNGEE. Deletions cut 0 bases from V and 0 bases from J, with 12 bases between. CDR3 length equals 17 residues. CDR3 nucleotide sequence: TGTGCCAGCAGCGTAGTCCCCCACCCGGCGAACACCGGGGAGCTGTTTTTT. It yields the protein CASSVVPHPANTGELFF.

V and J are TRBV5-8 and TRBJ2-3, with TRBD1 matching 9 bases. The CDR3 totals 15 residues. The ends lost 3 bases at V and 2 bases at J; junction bases unmatched: 4. Germline V gene lookup returns CDR1 SGHTS and CDR2 YDEGEE. CDR3 sequence: CASSWGTGYTDTQYF. DNA of the CDR3: TGTGCCAGCAGCTGGGGGACAGGGTACACAGATACGCAGTATTTT.